Following are 14 T cell receptor beta chains from one sample sequenced in a study of T cells in Graves' hyperthyroidism and ophthalmopathy. The source material, RNA transcripts, was used to amplify TCR beta CDR3 regions. Initially, a first-round RT-PCR of the TCR CDR3 employed the HTBI primer set. From the multiplex PCR reads, TCRdb called clonotypes with MiXCR, one entry per CDR3 protein. The sample includes approximately 640,000 distinct CDR3 sequences, roughly 45% of them seen just once. Input material: peripheral blood or thyroid tissue (not recorded which). The receptors here all came from an adult man with Graves' disease, either hyperthyroidism or ophthalmopathy (not recorded which).

This clonotype was counted a few times. This may stem from a read error, because a much larger clone lies one nucleotide away. This chain uses TRBV24-1 with TRBJ1-5; 8 positions agree with TRBD1. The CDR3 runs to 15 residues. The V gene end was trimmed by 4 bases and the J gene end by 5 bases; junction bases not matched to a gene: 6. The germline gives CDR1 KGHDR, CDR2 SFDVKD. In DNA form, the CDR3 reads TGTGCCACCAGTGACCGGACAGGGTCGGATCAGCCCCAGCATTTT. Protein product: CATSDRTGSDQPQHF.

This chain joins TRBV19 and TRBJ2-5; D is unclear. Trimming removed 4 bases at V and 5 bases at J, with 8 bases between. There are 12 residues in the CDR3. CDR1 and CDR2 (germline): LNHDA, SQIVND (reference sequence). The CDR3 reads CASSNLDETQYF. The DNA of the CDR3 is TGTGCCAGTAGTAATCTAGACGAGACCCAGTACTTC.

This clonotype was found many times. This chain connects TRBV19 to TRBJ1-6; TRBD1 is a possible D gene (6 bases). The CDR3 consists of 13 residues. Trimming removed 8 bases at V and 7 bases at J, with 12 bases between. Germline V gene sequence: CDR1 LNHDA, CDR2 SQIVND (reference sequence). The CDR3 DNA reads as TGTGCCAGTTCAGGGGATCGGAATTCACCCCTCCACTTT. Protein product: CASSGDRNSPLHF.

The chain employs TRBV19 and TRBJ1-5, with 9 bases fitting TRBD1. The CDR3 contains 15 residues. From germline, CDR1 is LNHDA and CDR2 SQIVND (reference sequence). V dropped 7 bases and J dropped 6; count of bases not matched to a gene: 10. CDR3 residues: CASTATGDRVQPQHF. DNA for the CDR3: TGTGCCAGTACCGCGACAGGGGACAGGGTTCAGCCCCAGCATTTT.

In its sample, this clonotype was seen a few times. V is TRBV5-1 and J is TRBJ2-6; no clear D gene. Germline V gene lookup returns CDR1 SGHRS and CDR2 YFSETQ. V gave up 0 bases and J gave up 0 bases, with 13 bases separating them. The length of the CDR3 is 18 residues. CDR3 amino acids: CASSLDGVRPSGANVLTF. The CDR3 coding sequence is TGCGCCAGCAGCTTGGATGGGGTACGGCCCTCTGGGGCCAACGTCCTGACTTTC.

CDR3: CASSLSGQVGRETQYF. The DNA of the CDR3 is TGTGCCAGCAGCCTATCGGGACAGGTTGGGAGAGAGACCCAGTACTTC. This chain joins TRBV6-1 and TRBJ2-5; the match to TRBD1 covers 8 bases. The V segment lost 6 bases and the J segment 4 bases; nucleotides outside the gene matches: 13. The CDR3 is made up of 16 amino acids. Germline V gives CDR1 MNHNS, CDR2 SASEGT.

The chain couples TRBV14 to TRBJ2-2, with D tentatively TRBD2 (5 bases). The V gene's germline CDR1 is SGHDN and CDR2 FVKESK. The V and J ends lost 1 base and 0 bases respectively, with 9 bases between them. This CDR3 spans 16 amino acids. DNA for the CDR3: TGTGCCAGCAGCCAAGTCGAAGCGGCGAACACCGGGGAGCTGTTTTTT. Protein sequence: CASSQVEAANTGELFF.

This clonotype was detected only a few times. The chain carries TRBV20-1 and TRBJ1-4; 7 positions match TRBD1. This CDR3 has 15 amino acids. Germline values: CDR1 DFQATT, CDR2 SNEGSKA (reference sequence). V shed 3 bases and J 0 bases; nucleotides not matched to a gene: 4. The CDR3 is CSASGQGATNEKLFF. The CDR3 bases are TGCAGTGCTAGTGGCCAGGGGGCAACTAATGAAAAACTGTTTTTT.

In regard to this clonotype: At one boundary the junction diverges from the germline segment, which might be a read error. This chain connects TRBV6-1 to TRBJ2-6, with D possibly matching TRBD2 (5 bases). The CDR3 runs 13 residues. Germline V gives CDR1 MNHNS, CDR2 SASEGT. In DNA, the CDR3 is TGTGCCGGCAGGAGGTCTGGGGCCAACGTCCTGACTTTC. Protein sequence: CAGRRSGANVLTF.

This clonotype showed up many times. The V call is TRBV7-8, the J call TRBJ1-4, with TRBD1 as a possible D gene (6 bases). Germline-derived CDR1 and CDR2 are SGHVS and FQNEAQ. V lost 5 bases and J 2 bases, leaving 12 bases between the germline ends. This CDR3 has 15 amino acids. Written as DNA, the CDR3 is TGTGCCAGCAGCATCAGGGGTACGACTAATGAAAAACTGTTTTTT. This encodes CASSIRGTTNEKLFF.

The chain joins TRBV11-2 to TRBJ1-2; D ambiguous. CDR3 length equals 16 residues. V shed 0 bases and J shed 2 bases, with 13 bases lying between them. CDR1 is SGHAT and CDR2 is FQNNGV in the germline V gene. The CDR3 DNA reads TGTGCCAGCAGCTTAGATCGGACGCAGGAAAACTATGGCTACACCTTC. Protein product: CASSLDRTQENYGYTF.

In this sample, this clonotype turned up a few times. The chain employs TRBV19 and TRBJ1-1; the D gene is possibly TRBD1 (6 bases). The V gene's germline CDR1 is LNHDA and CDR2 SQIVND (reference sequence). The CDR3 covers 14 residues. V was cut by 5 bases and J by 0 bases, with 10 bases left in between. Written as DNA, the CDR3 is TGTGCCAGTAGTGGGTGGACAGTGAACACTGAAGCTTTCTTT. The encoded protein is CASSGWTVNTEAFF.

This chain links TRBV6-2 or TRBV6-3 with TRBJ1-2, with 9 bases identical to TRBD1. The germline V gene has CDR1 MNHEY and CDR2 SVGEGT. The CDR3 has 16 residues. V shed 6 bases and J 7 bases; nucleotides not matched to a gene: 15. The CDR3 loop is CASSNRDRAQVTGYTF. The CDR3 DNA follows: TGTGCCAGCAGCAACCGGGACAGGGCTCAGGTAACTGGCTACACCTTC.

This clonotype was counted a few times. The chain uses TRBV19 and TRBJ1-4; 8 nucleotides match TRBD1. Germline V gives CDR1 LNHDA, CDR2 SQIVND (reference sequence). There are 15 residues in the CDR3. Trimming took 4 bases from V and 6 from J; bases not matched to a gene: 7. This chain's CDR3 is CASSTQTGVDEKLFF. The CDR3, as DNA: TGTGCCAGTAGTACCCAGACAGGGGTGGATGAAAAACTGTTTTTT.